Below are 17 T cell receptor beta chains sequenced from a single sample in a study of blood T cell repertoires in COVID-19. Generated by immunoSEQ multiplex PCR, the TCRdb table keeps only in-frame clones and is missing some. Here the sample spans under 200,000 clones, 80% to 95% being singletons. Source material: peripheral blood. The receptors come from a man aged 50-60 years with acute or convalescent COVID-19.

The rearrangement joins TRBV28 to TRBJ2-1, with 11 bases matching TRBD2. This CDR3 spans 14 amino acids. Germline V lookup: CDR1 MDHEN, CDR2 SYDVKM. V was pared by 9 bases and J by 7 bases, with 8 bases of the junction left unmatched. The CDR3 bases are TGTGCCAGTCTTAGCGGGAGGGCCTCGAATGAGCAGTTCTTC. This gives the protein CASLSGRASNEQFF.

V is TRBV4-3 and J is TRBJ1-2, with a weak D call TRBD1 (5 bases). The CDR3 is 15 amino acids. Trimming took off 0 bases at V and 5 bases at J, with 13 bases between the two ends. CDR1 and CDR2 from the germline V gene are LGHNA and YSLEER. The CDR3 nucleotides read TGCGCCAGCAGCCAAGAATTCGACAGTGGGTATGGCTACACCTTC. Protein: CASSQEFDSGYGYTF.

This chain joins TRBV7-2 and TRBJ2-1; D may be TRBD2 (5 bases). V gave up 2 bases and J gave up 0 bases, with 11 bases separating them. Germline CDR1 SGHTA, CDR2 FQGNSA. The CDR3 consists of 16 residues. In nucleotides, the CDR3 is TGTGCCAGCAGCTTAAAACCGGGGATCTCCTACAATGAGCAGTTCTTC. This encodes CASSLKPGISYNEQFF.

The gene calls are TRBV28 and TRBJ2-5; D is uncertain. The CDR3 consists of 14 residues. Trimming took 6 bases from V and 3 from J, leaving 14 bases between them. Germline assignment: CDR1 MDHEN and CDR2 SYDVKM. The chain's CDR3 is CASSSLRLEETQYF. The CDR3, as DNA: TGTGCCAGCAGCTCTCTAAGACTGGAAGAGACCCAGTACTTC.

This clone was detected only a few times. The chain combines TRBV19 with TRBJ2-7; 7 bases map to TRBD2. Germline V gene data show CDR1 as LNHDA and CDR2 as SQIVND (reference sequence). The length of the CDR3 is 13 residues. Losses at the gene ends were 6 bases for V and 6 bases for J; bases not matched to a gene: 8. Written as DNA, the CDR3 is TGTGCCAGTAGGTCCAGCGGGAACCCCGAGCAGTACTTC. Protein: CASRSSGNPEQYF.

Only a few counts were recorded for this clone. The chain recombines TRBV2 with TRBJ2-1; 7 bases are a match to TRBD2. Germline assignment: CDR1 SNHLY and CDR2 FYNNEI. V dropped 6 bases and J dropped 10; count of bases not matched to a gene: 15. This CDR3 has 15 amino acids. CDR3 in DNA: TGTGCCAGCAGGAGACTTCCGGGGGGTTCGGGAGAGCAGTTCTTC. This sequence encodes CASRRLPGGSGEQFF.

This sequence joins TRBV18 and TRBJ2-2; perhaps TRBD1 as D (5 bases). This CDR3 spans 14 amino acids. V was pared by 3 bases and J by 6 bases, with 11 bases between. Germline V gene data show CDR1 as KGHSH and CDR2 as LQKENI. CDR3 residues: CASSPGRDAGELFF. The CDR3 region has the DNA TGTGCCAGCTCACCGGGGCGCGACGCCGGGGAGCTGTTTTTT.

The V call is TRBV27, the J call TRBJ1-4; TRBD1 agrees at 9 bases. The CDR3 spans 14 residues. Germline loops: CDR1 MNHEY, CDR2 SMNVEV (reference sequence). V lost 5 bases, J lost 5 bases, and 3 bases stayed unmatched. CDR3 nucleotides: TGTGCCAGCAGTCTGGGACAGGGAAATGAAAAACTGTTTTTT. Residues: CASSLGQGNEKLFF. Filled out from reference TRBV27 and TRBJ1-4, the complete variable domain reads EAQVTQNPRYLITVTGKKLTVTCSQNMNHEYMSWYRQDPGLGLRQIYYSMNVEVTDKGDVPEGYKVSRKEKRNFPLILESPSPNQTSLYFCASSLGQGNEKLFFGSGTQLSVL.

V gene TRBV6-2 or TRBV6-3 combines with J gene TRBJ2-1; 7 bases line up with TRBD1. V trimming: 4 bases; J trimming: 6 bases; junction bases outside the gene matches: 12. Germline CDR1 reads MNHEY; CDR2 reads SVGEGT. CDR3 length equals 16 residues. CDR3 sequence (DNA): TGTGCCAGCAGTTCGGGACAGACCACCGCGTTCAATGAGCAGTTCTTC. It encodes CASSSGQTTAFNEQFF.

The CDR3 coding sequence is TGTGCCAGCAGTTTATCGGGCCACCCGGGAAACACCATATATTTT. It is translated as CASSLSGHPGNTIYF. The V gene is TRBV27, the J gene TRBJ1-3; D is ambiguous. Trimming shortened V by 0 bases and J by 4 bases, and 10 bases separated the two germline ends. Germline V lookup: CDR1 MNHEY, CDR2 SMNVEV (reference sequence). The CDR3 runs 15 residues.

CDR3: CASSVGQGAQETQYF. The CDR3 nucleotides read TGCGCCAGCAGCGTCGGACAGGGGGCTCAAGAGACCCAGTACTTC. The rearrangement uses TRBV5-1 and TRBJ2-5; 11 bases agree with TRBD1. Unmatched junction bases numbered 4, after V lost 4 bases and J lost 2 bases. Looked up from germline, CDR1 is SGHRS and CDR2 is YFSETQ. CDR3 length: 15 amino acids. The full variable domain, in which reference TRBV5-1 and TRBJ2-5 provide the parts outside the CDR3, is KAGVTQTPRYLIKTRGQQVTLSCSPISGHRSVSWYQQTPGQGLQFLFEYFSETQRNKGNFPGRFSGRQFSNSRSEMNVSTLELGDSALYLCASSVGQGAQETQYFGPGTRLLVL.

This clone was observed a handful of times. The chain links TRBV6-5 to TRBJ1-1, with D perhaps TRBD1 (5 bases). From germline, CDR1 is MNHEY and CDR2 SVGAGI. V dropped 6 bases and J dropped 8 bases, with 10 bases sitting between them. The CDR3 loop spans 11 amino acids. The CDR3 region has the DNA TGTGCCAGCAGCCGCGGACAAGAAGCTTTCTTT. It specifies CASSRGQEAFF.

The chain is built from TRBV4-1 and TRBJ1-1; TRBD1 matches 10 bases. This CDR3 has 16 residues. The V and J ends lost 4 bases and 3 bases, in that order; junction bases with no gene match: 8. The germline V gene encodes CDR1 MGHRA and CDR2 YSYEKL. CDR3 nucleotides: TGCGCCAGCAGCCTATTCCCGGGACAGGGGTACACTGAAGCTTTCTTT. It specifies CASSLFPGQGYTEAFF.

The rearrangement joins TRBV10-2 to TRBJ1-3, with TRBD2 as a possible D gene (6 bases). The DNA matches TRBJ2-2 better at its end, which makes the J call doubtful. CDR1 is WSHSY and CDR2 is SAAADI in the germline V gene. This CDR3 region has 14 residues. CDR3 protein: CASTKGRLTGELFF. In nucleotides, the CDR3 is TGCGCCAGCACCAAGGGGAGGCTCACCGGGGAGCTGTTTTTT.

The J gene is TRBJ1-1, the V gene TRBV6-5; D might be TRBD1 (6 bases). Germline V CDR1 and CDR2: MNHEY, SVGAGI. This CDR3 has 14 amino acids. V was clipped by 6 bases and J by 4 bases, with 15 bases between them. CDR3 protein: CASRGQIRSTEAFF. CDR3 nucleotide sequence: TGTGCCAGCAGAGGACAGATCAGGAGCACTGAAGCTTTCTTT.

The chain uses TRBV30 and TRBJ2-2; D might be TRBD1 (5 bases). The CDR3 loop spans 13 amino acids. The V gene's germline CDR1 is GTSNPN and CDR2 SVGIG (reference sequence). Trimming removed 4 bases at V and 4 bases at J, with 10 bases between. The CDR3 spells CAWTGQGTGELFF. The CDR3 coding sequence is TGTGCCTGGACCGGTCAGGGCACCGGGGAGCTGTTTTTT. Full variable domain (missing parts from reference TRBV30 and TRBJ2-2): SQTIHQWPATLVQPVGSPLSLECTVEGTSNPNLYWYRQAAGRGLQLLFYSVGIGQISSEVPQNLSASRPQDRQFILSSKKLLLSDSGFYLCAWTGQGTGELFFGEGSRLTVL.

The chain employs TRBV6-2 or TRBV6-3 and TRBJ2-1; D is perhaps TRBD2 (5 bases). This CDR3 has 17 residues. The V and J ends lost 5 bases and 5 bases respectively, with 22 bases between them. The germline CDR1 and CDR2 sequences are MNHEY and SVGEGT. This CDR3 reads CASSPSRWGDWDNEQFF. CDR3 bases: TGTGCCAGCAGTCCCTCTCGCTGGGGAGATTGGGACAATGAGCAGTTCTTC.